Sequencing of this T cell receptor (beta chain) was carried out in a study of blood T cell repertoires in COVID-19. Background on the study: The origin of the acute and convalescent COVID-19 samples was the United States, Italy and Spain. T cells, B-cell-depleted T cells, or PBMCs supplied cDNA or gDNA.

V trimming: 5 bases; J trimming: 5 bases; junction bases outside the gene matches: 9. Germline CDR1 reads PRHDT; CDR2 reads FYEKMQ (reference sequence). CDR3 length: 15 amino acids. In the study's own analysis: It was from reference gene primer amplification that nucleated cell counts were estimated. Data came from immunoSEQ multiplex PCR; TCRdb stores just in-frame clones and leaves some out. From that table come the V and J calls and clone size; the DNA was used to work out D and trimming. The sample includes some 19,000 clones, under 85% of them seen just once. One Seattle source followed patients from active infection through their disease course.

Sequencing used peripheral blood. The source is a man aged 70-80 years with COVID-19, enrolled during active disease. The V gene is TRBV13, the J gene TRBJ2-1; 7 positions match TRBD1. The CDR3: CASSLLGGKHNEQFF. The CDR3, as DNA: TGTGCCAGCAGCCTATTAGGGGGCAAACACAATGAGCAGTTCTTC.